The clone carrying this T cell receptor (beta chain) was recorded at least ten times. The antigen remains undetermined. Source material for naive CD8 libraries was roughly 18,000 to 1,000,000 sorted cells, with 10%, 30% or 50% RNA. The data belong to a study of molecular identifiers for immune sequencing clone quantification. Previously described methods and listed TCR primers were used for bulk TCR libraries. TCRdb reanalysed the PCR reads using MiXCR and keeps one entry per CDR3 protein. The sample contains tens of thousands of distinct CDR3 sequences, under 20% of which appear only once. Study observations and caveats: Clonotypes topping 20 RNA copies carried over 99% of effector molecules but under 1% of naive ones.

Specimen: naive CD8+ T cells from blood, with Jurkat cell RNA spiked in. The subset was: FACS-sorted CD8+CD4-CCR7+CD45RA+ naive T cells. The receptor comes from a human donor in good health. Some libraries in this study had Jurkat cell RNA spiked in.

The CDR3 loop is CASSFSHSNQPQHF. DNA for the CDR3: TGTGCCAGCAGTTTCAGCCATAGCAATCAGCCCCAGCATTTT. V and J are TRBV28 and TRBJ1-5; D gene ambiguous. The CDR3 extends over 14 amino acids. CDR1 is MDHEN, CDR2 SYDVKM, per germline. Trimming shortened V by 3 bases and J by 0 bases, and 6 bases separated the two germline ends.